This T cell receptor (beta chain) stems from a study of human CD8 memory T cell subsets. By UMI-labeled 5' RACE, the TCR beta libraries were made. The authors' processing: There were between about 2,600 and 20,000 functional CDR3 beta clonotypes held in each TCR beta library. TCRdb processed the 5' RACE reads again and assigns one entry to each CDR3 protein, with no DNA. TCRdb's processing, not the authors' own work, is the source of the V and J calls. This sample contains around 5,000 distinct CDR3 sequences. Per germline, CDR1 DFQATT and CDR2 SNEGSKA (reference sequence). This CDR3 is 16 amino acids long. Considering frequency, this clonotype is medium-sized.

The sequencing sample was made of CD8+ effector memory T cells (TEM) sorted from PBMCs. Noted subset: effector memory CD8 T cells, CCR7- CD45RO+ CD95+. This receptor was taken from a human donor in good health. This chain uses TRBV20-1 with TRBJ2-7; TCRdb gives TRBD2 as the D gene, but with no DNA this cannot be confirmed. CDR3 sequence: CSARGTRSGEPYEQYF.